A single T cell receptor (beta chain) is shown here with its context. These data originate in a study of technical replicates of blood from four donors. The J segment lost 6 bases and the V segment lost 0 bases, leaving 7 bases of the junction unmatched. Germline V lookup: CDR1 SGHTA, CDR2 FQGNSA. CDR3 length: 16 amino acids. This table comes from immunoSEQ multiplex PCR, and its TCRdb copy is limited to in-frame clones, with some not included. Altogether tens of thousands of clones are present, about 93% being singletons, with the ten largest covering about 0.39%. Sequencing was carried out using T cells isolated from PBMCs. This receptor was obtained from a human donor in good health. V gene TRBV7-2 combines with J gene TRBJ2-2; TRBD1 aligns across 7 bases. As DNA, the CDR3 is TGTGCCAGCAGCTTAGCGGGTCCCACAGGGGCCGGGGAGCTGTTTTTT. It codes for CASSLAGPTGAGELFF.